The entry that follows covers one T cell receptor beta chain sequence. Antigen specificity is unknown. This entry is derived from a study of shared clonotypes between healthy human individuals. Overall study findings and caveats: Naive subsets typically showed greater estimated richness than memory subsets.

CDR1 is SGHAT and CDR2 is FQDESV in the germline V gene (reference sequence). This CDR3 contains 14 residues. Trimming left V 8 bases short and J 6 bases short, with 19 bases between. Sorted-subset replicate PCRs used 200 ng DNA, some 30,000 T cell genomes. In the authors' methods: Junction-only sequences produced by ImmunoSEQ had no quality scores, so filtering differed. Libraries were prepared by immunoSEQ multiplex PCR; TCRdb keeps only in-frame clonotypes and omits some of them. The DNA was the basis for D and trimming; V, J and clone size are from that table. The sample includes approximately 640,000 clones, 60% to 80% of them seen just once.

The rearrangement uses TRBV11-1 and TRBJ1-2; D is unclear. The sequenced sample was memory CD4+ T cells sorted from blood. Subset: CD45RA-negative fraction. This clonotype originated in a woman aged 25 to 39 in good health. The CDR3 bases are TGTGCCAGCGCGAGAAAAAGCTTCTGGGATGGCTACACCTTC. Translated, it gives CASARKSFWDGYTF.